This T cell receptor beta chain came from a study of blood T cells in healthy people across ages. Study-wide points: Among long-lived donors, naive CD4+ cells were more numerous and diversity higher than in aged donors.

The use of a sample-barcoded 5' primer and a J-beta primer mix characterized a second PCR of roughly 6 to 11 cycles. TCRdb analysed the 5' RACE reads with MiXCR anew, one entry per CDR3 protein. The sample records nearly 800,000 distinct CDR3 sequences, roughly 25% being singletons. The CDR3 is made up of 16 amino acids. The germline gives CDR1 MNHEY, CDR2 SMNVEV (reference sequence). Trimming took off 6 bases at V and 6 bases at J, with 20 bases between the two ends. Of note for this clonotype: The target antigen is unknown.

These data were likewise used in another study, on T cells of mothers and their children.

The V and J genes are TRBV27 and TRBJ2-2; possibly TRBD1 for D (5 bases). The clonotype originates from a boy between 10 and 17 years old in good health. The source material was blood. The CDR3 DNA reads TGTGCCAGCAGCCTAATGACTCCTAGGGGCGCCGGGGAGCTGTTTTTT. Encoded protein: CASSLMTPRGAGELFF.